Shown below are 15 T cell receptor beta chains from a single sample sequenced in a study of T cell repertoires in cytomegalovirus infection. The antigens these receptors bind are not known. MiXCR was run by TCRdb on the reads, yielding one entry per CDR3 protein. The repertoire holds roughly 90,000 distinct CDR3 sequences, with more than 20% as singletons. The specimen comprised CD8+ T cells from cultured PBMCs, sampled from culture after CMV antigen stimulation. Receptor source: a human donor in good health (CMV status not recorded). Some clones in this sample may be carry-over from other donors' samples.

The chain carries TRBV27 and TRBJ1-1; 10 positions match TRBD1. J was trimmed by 4 bases and V by 8 bases; bases with no gene match: 10. The CDR3 length is 15 residues. The germline gives CDR1 MNHEY, CDR2 SMNVEV (reference sequence). The CDR3: CASCQSDRGGTEAFF. CDR3 bases: TGTGCCAGCTGCCAATCGGACAGGGGGGGCACTGAAGCTTTCTTT.

In its sample, this clonotype was seen a few times. The chain combines TRBV29-1 with TRBJ2-7; D remains unclear. Per the germline V gene, CDR1 is SQVTM and CDR2 is ANQGSEA. This CDR3 is 14 amino acids long. With 0 bases removed from V and 0 bases from J, the gap between germline ends came to 9 bases. DNA for the CDR3: TGCAGCGTTGAAGATCGGCAGAGCTCCTACGAGCAGTACTTC. This gives the protein CSVEDRQSSYEQYF.

This clonotype occurred a few times. The rearrangement uses TRBV20-1 and TRBJ2-5; D possibly uses TRBD1 or TRBD2 (5 bases each). The V end lost 5 bases, the J end lost 5 bases, and 12 bases lay between the germline ends. The CDR3 totals 12 residues. The germline V gene has CDR1 DFQATT and CDR2 SNEGSKA (reference sequence). The chain's CDR3 is CSASGTGETQYF. The CDR3 DNA reads TGCAGTGCTTCCGGGACGGGGGAGACCCAGTACTTC.

The CDR3 sequence is CASSLRQGVQGNTIYF. CDR3 in DNA: TGTGCCAGCAGTTTGCGACAGGGGGTGCAAGGAAACACCATATATTTT. This chain connects TRBV12-3 or TRBV12-4 to TRBJ1-3; 9 positions match TRBD1. This CDR3 region has 16 residues. The V and J ends lost 3 bases and 4 bases, in that order; junction bases with no gene match: 7.

This clonotype was seen more than once but under ten times. The chain has TRBV6-6 and TRBJ1-4; unclear D gene. Germline V gene data show CDR1 as MNHNY and CDR2 as SVGAGI (reference sequence). This CDR3 spans 14 amino acids. V was trimmed by 5 bases and J by 6 bases, leaving 13 bases between them. The CDR3 here is CASSDKDGDEKLFF. The DNA for the CDR3 is TGTGCCAGCAGTGACAAGGACGGAGATGAAAAACTGTTTTTT.

This clonotype has at least ten counts. The chain employs TRBV12-5 and TRBJ2-1, with 11 bases identical to TRBD1. The CDR3 runs to 15 residues. Germline-derived CDR1 and CDR2 are LGHNT and FRNRAP. V lost 7 bases, J lost 7 bases, and 9 bases stayed unmatched. CDR3 residues: CASAQIRDRGNEQFF. The CDR3 DNA is TGTGCTAGTGCTCAAATTCGGGACAGGGGGAATGAGCAGTTCTTC.

The genes are TRBV28 and TRBJ1-2, with 7 nucleotides matching TRBD1. This CDR3 is built from 13 residues. The germline gives CDR1 MDHEN, CDR2 SYDVKM. J was trimmed by 4 bases and V by 3 bases; bases with no gene match: 2. This CDR3 is CASSFSGGYGYTF. CDR3 coding DNA: TGTGCCAGCAGTTTTTCAGGGGGCTATGGCTACACCTTC.

This clonotype has a count of ten or more. The chain carries TRBV7-2 and TRBJ2-7; D gene unclear. Trimming stripped 0 bases from V and 3 bases from J, with 6 bases between. The CDR3 totals 13 residues. Germline CDR1 and CDR2: SGHTA and FQGNSA. The CDR3, as DNA: TGTGCCAGCAGCTTAGCGGTTAGCTACGAGCAGTACTTC. It yields the protein CASSLAVSYEQYF.

In this sample, this clonotype turned up many times. The V gene is TRBV6-2 or TRBV6-3, the J gene TRBJ2-3; D is possibly TRBD2 (6 bases). Looked up from germline, CDR1 is MNHEY and CDR2 is SVGEGT. V was trimmed by 8 bases and J by 4 bases, leaving 13 bases between them. This CDR3 has 13 amino acids. The CDR3 nucleotides read TGTGCCAGCCAGGAGGGCGGGGCAGATACGCAGTATTTT. Its protein is CASQEGGADTQYF.

This clonotype was observed a few times. This rearrangement joins TRBV20-1 to TRBJ2-2; D unclear. Germline CDR1 reads DFQATT; CDR2 reads SNEGSKA (reference sequence). V dropped 3 bases and J dropped 0 bases, with 8 bases sitting between them. The CDR3 runs 14 residues. The CDR3 sequence: CSASGQTNTGELFF. The DNA of the CDR3 is TGCAGTGCTAGTGGTCAGACGAACACCGGGGAGCTGTTTTTT.

The chain combines TRBV19 with TRBJ2-3; D ambiguous. V was pared by 3 bases and J by 2 bases, with 9 bases between. The CDR3 has 14 amino acids. The V gene's germline CDR1 is LNHDA and CDR2 SQIVND (reference sequence). As DNA, the CDR3 is TGTGCCAGTAGTATCAGGTTTCCCACAGATACGCAGTATTTT. The encoded protein is CASSIRFPTDTQYF. Filled out from reference TRBV19 and TRBJ2-3, the complete variable domain reads DGGITQSPKYLFRKEGQNVTLSCEQNLNHDAMYWYRQDPGQGLRLIYYSQIVNDFQKGDIAEGYSVSREKKESFPLTVTSAQKNPTAFYLCASSIRFPTDTQYFGPGTRLTVL.

The sample holds many counts of this clonotype. The V call is TRBV5-4, the J call TRBJ2-1; TRBD1 matches at 10 bases. Per the germline V gene, CDR1 is SGHNT and CDR2 is YYREEE (reference sequence). Trimming at V came to 3 bases and at J to 5 bases, leaving 5 bases not matched to a gene. The CDR3 sequence is 15 residues long. The CDR3 bases are TGTGCCAGCAGCTGGAGACAGGGGGCCGACAATGAGCAGTTCTTC. This sequence encodes CASSWRQGADNEQFF.

In this sample, this clonotype turned up a few times. The chain couples TRBV27 to TRBJ2-7, with 7 bases identical to TRBD2. After removal of 2 bases from V and 2 bases from J, the junction contained 9 bases not matched to a gene. Germline-derived CDR1 and CDR2 are MNHEY and SMNVEV (reference sequence). This CDR3 region has 16 residues. This CDR3 reads CASSLRQASGTYEQYF. CDR3 nucleotide sequence: TGTGCCAGCAGTTTACGCCAGGCTAGCGGTACCTACGAGCAGTACTTC.

This clonotype was seen only once. The chain recombines TRBV27 with TRBJ2-1; 13 bases are a match to TRBD2. This CDR3 contains 14 residues. Looked up from germline, CDR1 is MNHEY and CDR2 is SMNVEV (reference sequence). The J segment lost 9 bases and the V segment lost 5 bases, leaving 4 bases of the junction unmatched. CDR3 sequence (DNA): TGTGCCAGCAGTCAGACTAGCGGGGGGACTGAGCAGTTCTTC. It translates to CASSQTSGGTEQFF.

The rearrangement links TRBV2 to TRBJ2-3, with 9 bases matching TRBD1. Trimming cost V 7 bases and J 4 bases; bases outside gene matches: 9. CDR1 and CDR2 from the germline V gene are SNHLY and FYNNEI. This CDR3 is built from 15 residues. CDR3 sequence reads: CASNQGQGKADTQYF. The CDR3 coding sequence is TGTGCCAGCAACCAGGGACAGGGTAAAGCAGATACGCAGTATTTT. Variable domain in full (rest from reference TRBV2 and TRBJ2-3): EPEVTQTPSHQVTQMGQEVILRCVPISNHLYFYWYRQILGQKVEFLVSFYNNEISEKSEIFDDQFSVERPDGSNFTLKIRSTKLEDSAMYFCASNQGQGKADTQYFGPGTRLTVL.